The 14 T cell receptor beta chains reported below all come from one sample, sequenced in a study of T cells in Graves' hyperthyroidism and ophthalmopathy (dated by TCRdb to the late 2010s). Libraries came from multiplex PCR. The listed sequencing device is Illumina HiSeq 2000. The TCR beta CDR3 regions were amplified from the RNA transcripts. The first round of RT-PCR for the TCR CDR3 was performed with the HTBI primer set and the Qiagen OneStep RT-PCR kit. TCRdb redid the processing of the public reads, applying fastp at Q25 and MiXCR, and retained in-frame beta chains. Merged by CDR3 protein, the rows form single entries marked with the most common genes and DNA. The sample records around 490,000 distinct CDR3 sequences, approximately 20% of which are singletons. The ten largest clonotypes hold over 45% of the sample. Sequencing was carried out using blood. The receptors come from a middle-aged man with Graves' ophthalmopathy.

To note about this clonotype: It is likely a read error, because the conserved phenylalanine at the end of the CDR3 is missing. The CDR3 loop reads CAIKGTRTDQETQYS. The CDR3 DNA follows: TGTGCCATCAAAGGAACCCGGACAGATCAAGAGACCCAGTACTCC. The rearrangement links TRBV10-3 to TRBJ2-5; D may be TRBD1 (6 bases). Germline values: CDR1 ENHRY, CDR2 SYGVKD. Trimming removed 7 bases from V and 2 bases from J, with 17 bases in between. This CDR3 is built from 15 residues.

This clonotype was detected many times. This chain connects TRBV7-9 to TRBJ2-7; TRBD1 matches at 8 bases. CDR3 size: 14 residues. Germline V lookup: CDR1 SEHNR, CDR2 FQNEAQ (reference sequence). J was trimmed by 3 bases and V by 5 bases; bases with no gene match: 6. The CDR3 coding sequence is TGTGCCAGCAGCACCCCAACAGGGGGCTACGAGCAGTACTTC. Residues: CASSTPTGGYEQYF.

The chain employs TRBV29-1 and TRBJ2-7; D ambiguous. Looked up from germline, CDR1 is SQVTM and CDR2 is ANQGSEA. The CDR3 sequence is 11 residues long. V shed 4 bases and J shed 6 bases, with 10 bases lying between them. The CDR3 loop reads CSVARDGEQYF. In DNA form, the CDR3 reads TGCAGCGTTGCTAGAGACGGCGAGCAGTACTTC.

As DNA, the CDR3 is TGTGCCAGCAGTCCACAGGGGAAAGGAACTGAAGCTTTCTTT. It codes for CASSPQGKGTEAFF. This rearrangement joins TRBV12-3 or TRBV12-4 to TRBJ1-1; 7 nucleotides align to TRBD1. After removal of 5 bases from V and 5 bases from J, the junction contained 8 bases not matched to a gene. The CDR3 is 14 amino acids.

This clonotype was detected ten times or more. The chain employs TRBV3-1 and TRBJ1-1, with no clear D. Germline V gene lookup returns CDR1 LGHDT and CDR2 YNNKEL (reference sequence). V shed 1 base and J shed 4 bases, with 7 bases lying between them. The CDR3 contains 13 residues. The CDR3 protein is CASSQVQITEAFF. The CDR3 region has the DNA TGTGCCAGCAGCCAAGTGCAGATCACTGAAGCTTTCTTT.

The rearrangement uses TRBV7-6 and TRBJ2-1; 9 nucleotides align to TRBD1. The CDR3 spans 15 residues. V dropped 5 bases and J dropped 13; count of bases not matched to a gene: 15. Per the germline V gene, CDR1 is SGHVS and CDR2 is FNYEAQ. The CDR3 region is CASSPRQGVWETQFF. In DNA form, the CDR3 reads TGTGCCAGCAGCCCAAGACAGGGGGTATGGGAGACCCAGTTCTTC.

This clonotype occurred many times. V is TRBV15 and J is TRBJ2-1; tentatively, D is TRBD1 (5 bases). Trimming removed 1 base at V and 7 bases at J, with 11 bases between. The length of the CDR3 is 14 residues. Germline assignment: CDR1 LNHNV and CDR2 YYDKDF (reference sequence). The CDR3 nucleotides read TGTGCCACCAGCAGAGGTCAAAGGGGAAATGAGCAGTTCTTC. Amino acid sequence: CATSRGQRGNEQFF.

The chain employs TRBV7-9 and TRBJ2-7; D tentatively fits TRBD1 or TRBD2 (6 bases each). The ends were cut back, 0 bases at V and 5 bases at J, with 8 bases in the middle. The germline V gene has CDR1 SEHNR and CDR2 FQNEAQ (reference sequence). This CDR3 spans 13 amino acids. The CDR3 DNA sequence: TGTGCCAGCAGCTTAGCGGGGGGCAACGAGCAGTACTTC. This encodes CASSLAGGNEQYF.

This clonotype was seen at least ten times. CDR3 residues: CASKEWGAYEQYF. CDR3 nucleotide sequence: TGTGCCAGCAAGGAGTGGGGCGCCTACGAGCAGTACTTC. The rearrangement uses TRBV28 and TRBJ2-7, with D possibly TRBD1 on 5 matching bases. This CDR3 comprises 13 residues. Between the trimmed V and J ends, which lost 7 bases and 2 bases, there was a span of 12 bases. Germline V lookup: CDR1 MDHEN, CDR2 SYDVKM.

The chain links TRBV5-4 to TRBJ2-3; 7 bases agree with TRBD2. This CDR3 has 15 residues. Germline V gene data show CDR1 as SGHNT and CDR2 as YYREEE (reference sequence). J gave up 5 bases and V 1 base, and 7 bases lay outside the gene matches. The CDR3, as DNA: TGTGCCAGCAGCTTGAGGCGGGAGAGTGGAGATACGCAGTATTTT. It codes for CASSLRRESGDTQYF.

V and J are TRBV7-2 and TRBJ2-1, with D possibly being TRBD1 or TRBD2 (5 bases each). This CDR3 has 14 amino acids. Germline lookup yields CDR1 SGHTA and CDR2 FQGNSA. The ends were cut back, 6 bases at V and 4 bases at J, with 13 bases in the middle. The CDR3 loop reads CASSWMGEYNEQFF. In DNA, the CDR3 is TGTGCCAGCAGTTGGATGGGGGAATACAATGAGCAGTTCTTC.

This clonotype was observed many times. The J gene is TRBJ2-7, the V gene TRBV28; 7 bases map to TRBD2. Germline trimming cut 3 bases from V and 3 bases from J; bases unmatched to any gene: 14. This CDR3 region has 17 residues. Germline values: CDR1 MDHEN, CDR2 SYDVKM. The DNA for the CDR3 is TGTGCCAGCAGTTTCCCACACGGGGAGGGACCCCACTACGAGCAGTACTTC. Its translation: CASSFPHGEGPHYEQYF.

This clonotype showed up just a few times. The rearrangement uses TRBV7-9 and TRBJ1-3; D remains unclear. Germline CDR1 and CDR2: SEHNR and FQNEAQ (reference sequence). Between the trimmed V and J ends, which lost 4 bases and 0 bases, there was a span of 4 bases. The CDR3 contains 13 residues. Written as DNA, the CDR3 is TGTGCCAGCAGCTCAATCTCTGGAAACACCATATATTTT. This codes for CASSSISGNTIYF.

This clonotype was counted a few times. The gene calls are TRBV19 and TRBJ1-1; 7 nucleotides align to TRBD1. V shed 9 bases, J shed 5 bases, and the junction held 9 bases outside the gene matches. This CDR3 comprises 13 residues. Germline lookup yields CDR1 LNHDA and CDR2 SQIVND (reference sequence). This CDR3 is CASRQGFETEAFF. The CDR3 coding sequence is TGTGCCAGCCGACAGGGCTTTGAAACTGAAGCTTTCTTT.